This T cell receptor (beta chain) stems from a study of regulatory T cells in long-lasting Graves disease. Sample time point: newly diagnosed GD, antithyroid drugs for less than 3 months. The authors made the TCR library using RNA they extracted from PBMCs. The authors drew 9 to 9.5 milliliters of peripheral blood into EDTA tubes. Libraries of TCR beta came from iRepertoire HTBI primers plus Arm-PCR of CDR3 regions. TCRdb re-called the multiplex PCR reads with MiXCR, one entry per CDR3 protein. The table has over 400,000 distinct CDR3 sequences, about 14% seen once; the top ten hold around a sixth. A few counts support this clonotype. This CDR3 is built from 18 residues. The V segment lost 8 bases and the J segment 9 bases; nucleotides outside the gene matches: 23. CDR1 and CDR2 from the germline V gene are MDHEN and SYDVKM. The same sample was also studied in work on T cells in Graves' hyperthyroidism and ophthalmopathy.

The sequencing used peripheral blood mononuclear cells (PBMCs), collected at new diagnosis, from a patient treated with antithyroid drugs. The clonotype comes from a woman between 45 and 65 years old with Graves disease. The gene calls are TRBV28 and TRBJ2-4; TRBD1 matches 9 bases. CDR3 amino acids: CASGSSGTGPSGYGIQYF. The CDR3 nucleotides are TGTGCCAGCGGAAGTTCGGGGACAGGGCCAAGTGGGTACGGCATTCAGTACTTC.